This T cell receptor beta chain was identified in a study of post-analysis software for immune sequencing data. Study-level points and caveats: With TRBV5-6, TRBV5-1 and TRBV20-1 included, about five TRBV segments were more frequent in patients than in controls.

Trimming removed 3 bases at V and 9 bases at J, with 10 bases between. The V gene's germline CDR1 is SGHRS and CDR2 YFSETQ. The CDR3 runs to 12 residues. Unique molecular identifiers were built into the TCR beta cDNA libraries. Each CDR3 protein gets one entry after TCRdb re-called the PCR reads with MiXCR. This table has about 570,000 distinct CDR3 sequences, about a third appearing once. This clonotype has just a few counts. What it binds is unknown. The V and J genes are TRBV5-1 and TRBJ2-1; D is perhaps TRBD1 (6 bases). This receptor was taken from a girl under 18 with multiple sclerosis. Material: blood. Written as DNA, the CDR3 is TGCGCCAGCAGCTCACAGGGCGGTGAGCAGTTCTTC. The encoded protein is CASSSQGGEQFF.